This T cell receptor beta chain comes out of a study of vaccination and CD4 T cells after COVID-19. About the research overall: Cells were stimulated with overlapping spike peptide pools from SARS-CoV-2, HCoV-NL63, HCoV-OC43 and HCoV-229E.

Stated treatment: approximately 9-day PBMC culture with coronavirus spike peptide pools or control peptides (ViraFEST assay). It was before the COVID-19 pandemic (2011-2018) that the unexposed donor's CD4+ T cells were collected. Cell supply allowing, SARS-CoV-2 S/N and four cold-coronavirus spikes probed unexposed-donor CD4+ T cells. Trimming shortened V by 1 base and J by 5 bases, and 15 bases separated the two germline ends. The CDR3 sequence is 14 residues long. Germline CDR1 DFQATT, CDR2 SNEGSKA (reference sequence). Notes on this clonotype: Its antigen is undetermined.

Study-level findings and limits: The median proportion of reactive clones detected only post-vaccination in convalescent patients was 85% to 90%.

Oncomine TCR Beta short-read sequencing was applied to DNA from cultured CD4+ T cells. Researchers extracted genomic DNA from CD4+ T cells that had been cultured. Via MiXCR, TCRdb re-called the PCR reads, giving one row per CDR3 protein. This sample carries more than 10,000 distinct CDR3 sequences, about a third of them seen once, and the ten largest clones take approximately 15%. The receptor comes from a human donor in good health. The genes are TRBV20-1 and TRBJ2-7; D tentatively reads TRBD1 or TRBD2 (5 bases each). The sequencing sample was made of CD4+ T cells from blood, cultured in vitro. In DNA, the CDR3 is TGCAGTGCTAGAGTTGGGGGTTTAAGAAACGAGCAGTACTTC. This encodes CSARVGGLRNEQYF.